What follows are 17 T cell receptor beta chains derived from one specimen sequenced in a study of T cell responses to AZD1222 COVID-19 vaccine. Profiling relied on immunoSEQ multiplex PCR, and the TCRdb table lists in-frame clones only, not all of them. The table records 150,000 or so clones, about 90% of them present only once. Here the sequenced sample was peripheral blood, taken 28 days after the second AZD1222 dose. The origin of the receptors is an adult who received the AZD1222 COVID-19 vaccine.

V gene TRBV9 combines with J gene TRBJ1-5; a possible D gene is TRBD1 (5 bases). Deletions cut 0 bases from V and 3 bases from J, with 10 bases between. Germline CDR1 reads SGDLS; CDR2 reads YYNGEE. There are 15 residues in the CDR3. CDR3 in amino acids: CASSVGTGVNQPQHF. DNA of the CDR3: TGTGCCAGCAGCGTAGGTACAGGCGTCAATCAGCCCCAGCATTTT.

This clone appeared a single time. V usage is TRBV11-1 and J usage is TRBJ2-4; D gene unclear. In germline, CDR1 is SGHAT, CDR2 FQDESV (reference sequence). The CDR3 runs 11 residues. V gave up 5 bases and J gave up 9 bases, with 8 bases separating them. The CDR3 protein is CASSDSSIQYF. CDR3 DNA: TGTGCCAGCAGCGATAGTAGCATTCAGTACTTC.

The J gene is TRBJ1-4, the V gene TRBV6-6; D remains ambiguous. Germline V CDR1 and CDR2: MNHNY, SVGAGI (reference sequence). CDR3 length: 15 residues. The V gene lost 0 bases and the J gene lost 5 bases, with 10 bases spanning the gap. The CDR3 nucleotides read TGTGCCAGCAGTTACTCGAGCAGTTTGAATGAAAAACTGTTTTTT. Translated: CASSYSSSLNEKLFF.

The chain uses TRBV7-9 and TRBJ1-6; D is uncertain. The V and J ends lost 1 base and 9 bases respectively, with 4 bases between them. The length of the CDR3 is 12 residues. Germline values: CDR1 SEHNR, CDR2 FQNEAQ (reference sequence). DNA of the CDR3: TGTGCCAGCAGCTTAGGCAGTTCACCCCTCCACTTT. This gives the protein CASSLGSSPLHF.

This rearrangement joins TRBV21-1 to TRBJ1-2; the DNA was not compared with TRBD1, the D call given in the table. TRBV21-1 is reported as a pseudogene. The CDR3 extends over 16 amino acids. The chain's CDR3 is CASSLRDRGIMCGHTF. CDR3 in DNA: TGTGCCAGCAGCCTTCGGGACAGGGGAATTATGTGTGGTCACACCTTC.

This chain links TRBV11-2 with TRBJ2-7; D is unresolved. Germline V gene data show CDR1 as SGHAT and CDR2 as FQNNGV. The CDR3 is 15 residues long. V was shortened by 5 bases and J by 2 bases, with 16 bases between the two germline ends. The CDR3 DNA sequence: TGTGCCAGCAGCCCGAGAATGGACGGTACCTACGAGCAGTACTTC. Its protein is CASSPRMDGTYEQYF.

The V call is TRBV4-1, the J call TRBJ1-5; D is perhaps TRBD1 (5 bases). Trimming stripped 0 bases from V and 1 base from J, with 13 bases between. The CDR3 runs 17 residues. Germline V gives CDR1 MGHRA, CDR2 YSYEKL. CDR3 bases: TGCGCCAGCAGCCAAGACAGGGAAGGCGGGAGCAATCAGCCCCAGCATTTT. Amino acid sequence: CASSQDREGGSNQPQHF.

The V and J genes are TRBV15 and TRBJ2-7; the match to TRBD1 covers 8 bases. J lost 8 bases, V lost 0 bases, and 3 bases had no gene match. This CDR3 region has 13 residues. Germline V gives CDR1 LNHNV, CDR2 YYDKDF (reference sequence). The CDR3 sequence is CATSRERQGKQYF. In DNA, the CDR3 is TGTGCCACCAGCAGAGAACGACAGGGGAAGCAGTACTTC.

The V gene is TRBV6-1, the J gene TRBJ1-2; D possibly corresponds to TRBD1 (5 bases). V lost 1 base and J lost 3, with 6 bases in between. Germline CDR1 and CDR2: MNHNS and SASEGT. This CDR3 contains 13 residues. CDR3 nucleotides: TGTGCCAGCAGTGAAGGACAGCACTATGGCTACACCTTC. It encodes CASSEGQHYGYTF.

The V gene is TRBV29-1, the J gene TRBJ1-1; tentative D call: TRBD1 (5 bases). Germline V lookup: CDR1 SQVTM, CDR2 ANQGSEA. V was pared by 4 bases and J by 5 bases, with 20 bases between. The CDR3 spans 15 residues. In DNA, the CDR3 is TGCAGCGTTGCTCCTGGCGGGGCGGTTGGGACTGAAGCTTTCTTT. Translation gives CSVAPGGAVGTEAFF.

The chain is built from TRBV19 and TRBJ2-3, with TRBD2 matching 10 bases. The CDR3 runs to 17 residues. In germline, CDR1 is LNHDA, CDR2 SQIVND (reference sequence). Trimming took 3 bases from V and 0 from J; bases not matched to a gene: 6. CDR3 nucleotide sequence: TGTGCCAGTAGTATTCTGGGGACTAGCGCCAGCACAGATACGCAGTATTTT. Encoded protein: CASSILGTSASTDTQYF.

The chain recombines TRBV25-1 with TRBJ1-4, with D perhaps TRBD1 (5 bases). The V end lost 1 base, the J end lost 7 bases, and 16 bases lay between the germline ends. The CDR3 extends over 16 amino acids. Germline lookup yields CDR1 MGHDK and CDR2 SYGVNS. This chain's CDR3 is CASSESGTGRGEKLFF. CDR3 in DNA: TGTGCCAGCAGTGAATCGGGCACAGGACGGGGTGAAAAACTGTTTTTT.

This clone was seen a single time. The gene calls are TRBV27 and TRBJ2-4; 8 bases agree with TRBD1. This CDR3 spans 17 amino acids. Germline V gene sequence: CDR1 MNHEY, CDR2 SMNVEV (reference sequence). The junction had 10 bases not matched to a gene; V was cut back by 6 bases and J by 0 bases. CDR3 in amino acids: CASSLRTGPTAKNIQYF. The CDR3 DNA reads TGTGCCAGCAGCCTGCGGACAGGGCCTACAGCCAAAAACATTCAGTACTTC.

This clone was detected only once. J is TRBJ1-4 and V is TRBV27; weak D call: TRBD1 (5 bases). CDR3 length: 15 amino acids. Trimming removed 3 bases at V and 7 bases at J, with 15 bases between. The germline gives CDR1 MNHEY, CDR2 SMNVEV (reference sequence). CDR3 DNA: TGTGCCAGCAGTTTTCAGTTCCAGGGTGGTGAAAAACTGTTTTTT. Translation: CASSFQFQGGEKLFF.

The chain carries TRBV19 and TRBJ1-5; D might be TRBD1 (5 bases). This CDR3 contains 17 residues. Germline V gives CDR1 LNHDA, CDR2 SQIVND (reference sequence). Trimming took off 6 bases at V and 2 bases at J, with 20 bases between the two ends. CDR3 in DNA: TGTGCCAGTAGGTCCGTTGGAGGGGTTGGTGGCAATCAGCCCCAGCATTTT. Translated: CASRSVGGVGGNQPQHF. Full variable domain (missing parts from reference TRBV19 and TRBJ1-5): DGGITQSPKYLFRKEGQNVTLSCEQNLNHDAMYWYRQDPGQGLRLIYYSQIVNDFQKGDIAEGYSVSREKKESFPLTVTSAQKNPTAFYLCASRSVGGVGGNQPQHFGDGTRLSIL.

The rearrangement links TRBV6-5 to TRBJ1-6; no reliable D call. This CDR3 has 16 amino acids. Germline V CDR1 and CDR2: MNHEY, SVGAGI. V lost 0 bases and J lost 0, with 6 bases in between. CDR3 nucleotides: TGTGCCAGCAGTTACTCTGGGAGCTCCTATAATTCACCCCTCCACTTT. Its protein is CASSYSGSSYNSPLHF.

V and J are TRBV5-8 and TRBJ1-4; 7 bases match TRBD1. J lost 5 bases, V lost 3 bases, and 7 bases had no gene match. CDR1 is SGHTS, CDR2 YDEGEE, per germline. CDR3 length equals 15 residues. The CDR3 here is CASSSWDSRNEKLFF. Here the CDR3 DNA reads TGTGCCAGCAGCTCGTGGGACAGTCGGAATGAAAAACTGTTTTTT.